The rows below give T cell receptor beta chains drawn from one sample of a study of beta chain features in type 1 diabetes. Sequenced by immunoSEQ multiplex PCR; TCRdb stores in-frame clones only, minus some. The profile shows fewer than 350,000 clones, 8% of them singletons. The sequenced sample was central memory CD4+ T cells from blood. The receptors shown here come from a woman aged 18-30 years in good health. The CDR3 runs from the conserved cysteine through the conserved F or W. The order of the fields is V gene, CDR3 protein.

TRBV21-1	CASSRGDSNQPQHF
TRBV7-2	CASSLSRSRVTDTQYF
TRBV7-2	CASSLGLAGVGEQYF
TRBV10-3	CAIAGLNEQFF
TRBV14	CASSPGTSGHTYEQYF
TRBV15	CATSRDLEFAGSVSSGHGYTF
TRBV7-2	CASSPRASPGEKLFF
TRBV2	CASDTRSTEAFF
TRBV5-1	CASSPQWTSDEQYF
TRBV7-9	CASSLSTTGGGETQYF
TRBV2	CASSLTDEQFF
TRBV18	CASSPERETQYF
TRBV11-3	CASGLFGQLAYEQYF
TRBV2	CASRIDRDEKLFF
TRBV6-6	CASSSGQGDQPQHF
TRBV4-3	CASSQRVDGDSPLHF
TRBV19	CASSPQLNTEAFF
TRBV5-1	CASSFGRLNEQYF
TRBV7-9	CASSFGLFGTEAFF
TRBV7-8	CASSPSSQPQHF
TRBV2	CASTLQGNEQFF
TRBV28	CASSYAGTALNIQYF
TRBV29-1	CSVEGPWEGRETQYF
TRBV6-6	CASRNRLRTGPDTQYF
TRBV11-1	CASRERTSGTDTQYF
TRBV19	CASSMLAGGSTDTQYF
TRBV19	CASSGRTSVLDEQYF
TRBV5-6	CASSFGNTIYF
TRBV4-3	CASSLGHQNNEQFF
TRBV30	CASSYISYEQYF
TRBV7-9	CASSSLDRASYGYTF
TRBV4-2	CASSQVDSPLHF
TRBV5-5	CASSLRLYPPTDTQYF
TRBV27	CASRTGLAIGEQFF
TRBV5-6	CASSLGDRQADQPQHF
TRBV6-5	CASSYGTRSTDTQYF
TRBV18	CASSPQTDQPQHF
TRBV4-2	CASSQDRRRGETQYF
TRBV27	CASSLGQQETQYF
TRBV9	CASSVVNTEAFF
TRBV30	CAWTTGSREQYF
TRBV6-5	CASSPDPGSGAFF
TRBV15	CATSRDIGEKLFF
TRBV7-2	CASSAQNAGRGEQFF
TRBV4-1	CASSQAGTGGFFSSYNEQFF
TRBV19	CASSIIRGEQFF
TRBV11-2	CASSLASGANVLTF
TRBV5-4	CASSLVGNYGYTF
TRBV9	CASSVPPGGSYNEQFF
TRBV4-3	CASSQGGAEGTDTQYF
TRBV9	CASSANEGWKETQYF
TRBV5-4	CASSFRGASYNEQFF
TRBV4-2	CASSGRSGGTNTEAFF
TRBV11-3	CASSSGRTGGYEQYF
TRBV4-3	CASSQDVGVRSFGYTF
TRBV7-3	CASSLNVLAGASSYNEQFF
TRBV5-6	CASSLAQGVTDTQYF
TRBV7-3	CASSSTYGSYNEQFF
TRBV30	CAWSRRGELFF